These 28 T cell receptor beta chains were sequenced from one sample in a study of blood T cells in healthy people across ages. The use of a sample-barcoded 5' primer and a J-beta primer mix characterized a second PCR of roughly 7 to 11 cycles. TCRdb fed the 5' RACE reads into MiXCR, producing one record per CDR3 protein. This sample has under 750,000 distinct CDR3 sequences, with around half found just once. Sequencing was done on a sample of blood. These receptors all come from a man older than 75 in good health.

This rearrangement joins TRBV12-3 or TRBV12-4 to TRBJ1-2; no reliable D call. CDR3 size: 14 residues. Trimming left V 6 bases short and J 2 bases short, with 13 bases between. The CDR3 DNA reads TGTGCCAGCAGGGACGGACGGGAAAACTATGGCTACACCTTC. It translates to CASRDGRENYGYTF.

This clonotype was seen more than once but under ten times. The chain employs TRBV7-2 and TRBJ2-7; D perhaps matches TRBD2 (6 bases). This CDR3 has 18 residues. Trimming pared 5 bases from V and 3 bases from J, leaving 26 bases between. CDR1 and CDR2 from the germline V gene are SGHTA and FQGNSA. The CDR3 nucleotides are TGTGCCAGCAGCCTGACATCTATAGCGGCAATATCTGTCTACGAGCAGTACTTC. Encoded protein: CASSLTSIAAISVYEQYF.

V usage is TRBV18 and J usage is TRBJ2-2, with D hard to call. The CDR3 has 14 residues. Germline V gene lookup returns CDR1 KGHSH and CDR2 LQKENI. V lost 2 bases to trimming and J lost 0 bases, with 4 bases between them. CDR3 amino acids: CASSPATNTGELFF. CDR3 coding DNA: TGTGCCAGCTCACCAGCGACGAACACCGGGGAGCTGTTTTTT. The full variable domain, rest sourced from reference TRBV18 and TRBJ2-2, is NAGVMQNPRHLVRRRGQEARLRCSPMKGHSHVYWYRQLPEEGLKFMVYLQKENIIDESGMPKERFSAEFPKEGPSILRIQQVVRGDSAAYFCASSPATNTGELFFGEGSRLTVL.

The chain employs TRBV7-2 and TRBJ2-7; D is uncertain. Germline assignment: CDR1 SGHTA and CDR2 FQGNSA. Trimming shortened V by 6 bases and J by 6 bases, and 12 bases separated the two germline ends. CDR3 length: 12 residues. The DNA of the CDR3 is TGTGCCAGCAGTCTAAGAGAAGGCGAGCAGTACTTC. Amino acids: CASSLREGEQYF.

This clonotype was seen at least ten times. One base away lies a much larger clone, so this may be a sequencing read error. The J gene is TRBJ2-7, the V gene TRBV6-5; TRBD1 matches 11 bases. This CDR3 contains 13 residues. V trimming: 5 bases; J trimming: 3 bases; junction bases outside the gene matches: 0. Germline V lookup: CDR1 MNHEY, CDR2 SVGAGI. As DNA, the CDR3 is TGTGCCAGCAGTGGGACAGGGGGCTACGAGCAGTACTTC. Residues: CASSGTGGYEQYF.

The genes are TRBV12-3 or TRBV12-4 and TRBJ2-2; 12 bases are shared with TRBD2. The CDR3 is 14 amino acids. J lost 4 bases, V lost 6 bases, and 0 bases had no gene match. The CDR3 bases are TGTGCCAGCAGGACTAGCGGGGGCACCGGGGAGCTGTTTTTT. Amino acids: CASRTSGGTGELFF.

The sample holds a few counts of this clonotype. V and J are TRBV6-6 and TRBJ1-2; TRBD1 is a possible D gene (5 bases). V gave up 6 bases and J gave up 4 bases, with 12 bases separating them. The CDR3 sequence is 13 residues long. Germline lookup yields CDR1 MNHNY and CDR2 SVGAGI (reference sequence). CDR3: CASSAGRGYGYTF. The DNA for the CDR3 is TGTGCCAGCAGCGCGGGACGGGGCTATGGCTACACCTTC.

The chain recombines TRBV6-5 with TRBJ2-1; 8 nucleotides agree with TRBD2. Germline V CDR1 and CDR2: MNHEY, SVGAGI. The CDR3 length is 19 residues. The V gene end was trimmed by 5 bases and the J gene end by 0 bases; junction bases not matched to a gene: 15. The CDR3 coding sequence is TGTGCCAGCAGTAACCCGGGACTAGACCAAAGGAGCTCCTACAATGAGCAGTTCTTC. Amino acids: CASSNPGLDQRSSYNEQFF.

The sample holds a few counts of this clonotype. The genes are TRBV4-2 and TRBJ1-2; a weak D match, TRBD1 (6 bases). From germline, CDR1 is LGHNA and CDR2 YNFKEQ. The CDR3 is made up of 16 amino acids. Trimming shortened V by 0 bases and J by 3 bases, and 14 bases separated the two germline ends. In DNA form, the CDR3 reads TGTGCCAGCAGCCAAGACCGAAACAGGGTGGACTATGGCTACACCTTC. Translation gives CASSQDRNRVDYGYTF.

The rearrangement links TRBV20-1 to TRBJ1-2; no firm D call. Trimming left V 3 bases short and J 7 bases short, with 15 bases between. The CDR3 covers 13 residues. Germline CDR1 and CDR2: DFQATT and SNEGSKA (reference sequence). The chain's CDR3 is CSASPGYEVGYTF. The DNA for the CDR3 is TGCAGTGCTAGTCCGGGGTACGAGGTTGGCTACACCTTC.

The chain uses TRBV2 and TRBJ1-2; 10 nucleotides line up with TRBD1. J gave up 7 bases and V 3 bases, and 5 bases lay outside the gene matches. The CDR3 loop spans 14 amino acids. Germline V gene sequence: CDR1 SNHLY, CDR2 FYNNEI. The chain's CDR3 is CASSDLRQGAGYTF. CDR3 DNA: TGTGCCAGCAGTGACCTGAGACAGGGGGCTGGCTACACCTTC. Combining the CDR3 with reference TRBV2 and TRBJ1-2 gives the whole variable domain EPEVTQTPSHQVTQMGQEVILRCVPISNHLYFYWYRQILGQKVEFLVSFYNNEISEKSEIFDDQFSVERPDGSNFTLKIRSTKLEDSAMYFCASSDLRQGAGYTFGSGTRLTVV.

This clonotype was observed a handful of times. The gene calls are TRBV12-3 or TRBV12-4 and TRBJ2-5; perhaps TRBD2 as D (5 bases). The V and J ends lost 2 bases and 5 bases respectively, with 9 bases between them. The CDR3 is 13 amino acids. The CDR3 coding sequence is TGTGCCAGCAGTTTATTACTAGTGGAGACCCAGTACTTC. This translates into CASSLLLVETQYF.

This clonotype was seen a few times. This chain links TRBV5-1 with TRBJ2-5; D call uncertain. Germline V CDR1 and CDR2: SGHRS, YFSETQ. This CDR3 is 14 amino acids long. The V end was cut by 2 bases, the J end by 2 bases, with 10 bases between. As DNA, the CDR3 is TGCGCCAGCAGCTTAAGTACAGATCAAGAGACCCAGTACTTC. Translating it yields CASSLSTDQETQYF.

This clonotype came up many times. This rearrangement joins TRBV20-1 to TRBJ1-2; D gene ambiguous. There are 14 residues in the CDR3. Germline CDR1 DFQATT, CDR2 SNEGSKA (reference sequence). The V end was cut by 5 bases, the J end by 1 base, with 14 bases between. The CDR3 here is CSAPPTGGNYGYTF. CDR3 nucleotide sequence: TGCAGTGCTCCCCCCACGGGAGGTAACTATGGCTACACCTTC.

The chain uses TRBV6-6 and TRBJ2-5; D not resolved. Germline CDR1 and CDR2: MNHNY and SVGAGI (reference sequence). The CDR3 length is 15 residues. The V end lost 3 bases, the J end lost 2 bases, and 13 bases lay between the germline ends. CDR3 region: CASSYTPSRQETQYF. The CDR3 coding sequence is TGTGCCAGCAGTTATACCCCTTCTAGACAAGAGACCCAGTACTTC.

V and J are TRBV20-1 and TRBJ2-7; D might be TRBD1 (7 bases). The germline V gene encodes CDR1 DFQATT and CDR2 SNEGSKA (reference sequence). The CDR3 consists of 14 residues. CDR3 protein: CSALGQEGTYEQYF. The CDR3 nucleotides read TGCAGCGCCTTAGGACAGGAGGGGACCTACGAGCAGTACTTC.

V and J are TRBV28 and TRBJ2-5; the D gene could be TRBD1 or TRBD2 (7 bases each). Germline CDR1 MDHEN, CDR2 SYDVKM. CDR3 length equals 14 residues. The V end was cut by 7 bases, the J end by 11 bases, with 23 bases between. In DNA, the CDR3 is TGTGCCAGCACGAGACAGGGATGGGCGGGGGAGCAGTACTTC. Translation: CASTRQGWAGEQYF.

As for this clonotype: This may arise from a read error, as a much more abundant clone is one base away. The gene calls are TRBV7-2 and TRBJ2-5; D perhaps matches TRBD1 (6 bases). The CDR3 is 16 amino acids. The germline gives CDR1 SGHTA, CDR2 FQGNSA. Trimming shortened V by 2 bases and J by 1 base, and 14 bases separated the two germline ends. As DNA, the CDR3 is TGTGCCAGCAGCTTAAGTCTCGGGGACACCCAAGAGACCCAGTACTTC. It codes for CASSLSLGDTQETQYF.

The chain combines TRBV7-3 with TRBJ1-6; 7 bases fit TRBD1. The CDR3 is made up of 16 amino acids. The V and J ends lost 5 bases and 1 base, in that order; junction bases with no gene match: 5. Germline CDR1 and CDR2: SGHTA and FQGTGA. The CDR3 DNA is TGTGCCAGCAGCATTGACAGGGCGTCCTATAATTCACCCCTCCACTTT. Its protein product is CASSIDRASYNSPLHF.

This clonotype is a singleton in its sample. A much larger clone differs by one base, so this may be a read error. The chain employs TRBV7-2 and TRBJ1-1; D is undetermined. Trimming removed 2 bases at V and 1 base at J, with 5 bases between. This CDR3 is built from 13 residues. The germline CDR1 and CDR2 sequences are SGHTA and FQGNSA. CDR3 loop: CASSLIPNTEAFF. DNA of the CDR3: TGTGCCAGCAGCTTAATTCCGAACACTGAAGCTTTCTTT.

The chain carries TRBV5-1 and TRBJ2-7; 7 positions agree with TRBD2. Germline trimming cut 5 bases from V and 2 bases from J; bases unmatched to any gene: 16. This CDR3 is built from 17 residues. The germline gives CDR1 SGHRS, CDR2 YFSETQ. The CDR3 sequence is CASSPLGAGRGPYEQYF. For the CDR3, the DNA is TGCGCCAGCAGTCCCCTCGGCGCGGGGAGGGGCCCCTACGAGCAGTACTTC.

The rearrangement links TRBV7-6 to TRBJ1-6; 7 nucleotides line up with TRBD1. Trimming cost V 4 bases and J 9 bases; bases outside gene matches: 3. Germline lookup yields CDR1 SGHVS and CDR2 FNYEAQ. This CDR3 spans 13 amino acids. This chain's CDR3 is CASSSGTVSPLHF. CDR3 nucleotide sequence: TGTGCCAGCAGCTCCGGGACAGTTTCACCCCTCCACTTT.

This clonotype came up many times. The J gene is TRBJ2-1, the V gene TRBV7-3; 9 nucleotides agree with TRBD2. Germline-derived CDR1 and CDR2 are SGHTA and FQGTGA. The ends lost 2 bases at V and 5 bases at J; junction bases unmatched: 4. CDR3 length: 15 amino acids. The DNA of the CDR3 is TGTGCCAGCAGCTTAGTTAGCGGGAGTCACAATGAGCAGTTCTTC. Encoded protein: CASSLVSGSHNEQFF.

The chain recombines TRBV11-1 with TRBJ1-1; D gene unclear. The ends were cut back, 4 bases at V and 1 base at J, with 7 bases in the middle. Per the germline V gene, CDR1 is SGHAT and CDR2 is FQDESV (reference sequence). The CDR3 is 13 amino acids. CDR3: CASSWAENTEAFF. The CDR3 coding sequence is TGTGCCAGCAGCTGGGCGGAGAACACTGAAGCTTTCTTT.

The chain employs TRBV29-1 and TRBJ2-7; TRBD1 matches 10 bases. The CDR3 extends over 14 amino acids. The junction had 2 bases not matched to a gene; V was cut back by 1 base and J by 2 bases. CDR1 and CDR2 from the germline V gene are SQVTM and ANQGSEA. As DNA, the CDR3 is TGCAGCGTTGAAGGGGGACAGGGGACCTACGAGCAGTACTTC. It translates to CSVEGGQGTYEQYF.

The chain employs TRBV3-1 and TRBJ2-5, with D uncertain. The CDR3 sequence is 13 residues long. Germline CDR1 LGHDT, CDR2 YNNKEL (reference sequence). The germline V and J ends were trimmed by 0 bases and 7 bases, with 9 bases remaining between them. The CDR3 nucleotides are TGTGCCAGCAGCCAAGAAGGGATCGGGACCCAGTACTTC. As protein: CASSQEGIGTQYF.

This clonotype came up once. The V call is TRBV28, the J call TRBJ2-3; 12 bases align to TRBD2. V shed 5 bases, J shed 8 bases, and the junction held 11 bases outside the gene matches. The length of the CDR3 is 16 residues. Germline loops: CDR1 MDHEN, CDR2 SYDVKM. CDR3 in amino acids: CASSLGPTSGRPTQYF. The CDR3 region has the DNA TGTGCCAGCAGTCTAGGCCCAACTAGCGGGAGGCCTACGCAGTATTTT.

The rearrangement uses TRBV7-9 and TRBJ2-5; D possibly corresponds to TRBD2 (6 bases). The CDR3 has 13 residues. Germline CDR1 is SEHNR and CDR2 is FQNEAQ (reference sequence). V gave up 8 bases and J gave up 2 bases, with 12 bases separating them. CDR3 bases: TGTGCCAGCGCCCTTAGCGGTCAAGAGACCCAGTACTTC. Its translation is CASALSGQETQYF.